The present T cell receptor beta chain was sequenced within a study of cytomegalovirus exposure and HLA in healthy donors. Details on this clone: As yet, its antigen is unknown.

Germline V gene sequence: CDR1 LNHDA, CDR2 SQIVND (reference sequence). This CDR3 comprises 15 residues. V lost 5 bases, J lost 3 bases, and 8 bases stayed unmatched. Researchers ran the PCR with 60 Vbeta and 13 Jbeta primers. Profiling relied on immunoSEQ multiplex PCR, and the TCRdb table lists in-frame clones only, not all of them. The data show 100,000 or so clones, 50% to 70% seen once. Findings and caveats of the study: A prior analysis recorded that most TCR beta V segments were productive about 90% or about 30% of the time.

The receptor was derived from a young man in good health and CMV-seropositive. Sequenced: PBMCs. The chain has TRBV19 and TRBJ2-3, with 7 bases aligning to TRBD1. This CDR3 is CASSWNRGLTDTQYF. CDR3 coding DNA: TGTGCCAGTAGTTGGAACAGGGGATTAACAGATACGCAGTATTTT.